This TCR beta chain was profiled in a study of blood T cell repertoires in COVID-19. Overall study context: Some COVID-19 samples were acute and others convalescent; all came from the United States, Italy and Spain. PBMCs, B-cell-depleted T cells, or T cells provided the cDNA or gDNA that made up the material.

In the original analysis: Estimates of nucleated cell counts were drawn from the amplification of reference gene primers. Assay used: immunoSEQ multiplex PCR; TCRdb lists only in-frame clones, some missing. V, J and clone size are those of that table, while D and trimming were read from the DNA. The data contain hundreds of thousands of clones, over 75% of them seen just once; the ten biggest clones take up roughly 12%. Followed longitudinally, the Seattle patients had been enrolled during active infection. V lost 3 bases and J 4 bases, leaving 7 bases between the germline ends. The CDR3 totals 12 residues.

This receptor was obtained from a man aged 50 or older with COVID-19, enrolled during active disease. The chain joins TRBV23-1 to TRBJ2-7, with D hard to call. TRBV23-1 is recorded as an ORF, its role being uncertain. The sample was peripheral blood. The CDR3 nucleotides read TGCGCCAGCAGTCAGTCTTCTTACGAGCAGTACTTC. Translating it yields CASSQSSYEQYF.